This T cell receptor beta chain was identified during a study of graft-versus-host responses after intestinal transplantation. Background on the study: Recipients obtained multivisceral, liver-intestinal, or isolated intestinal transplants.

Generated by immunoSEQ multiplex PCR, the TCRdb table keeps only in-frame clones and is missing some. This sample has about 23,000 clones, with more than 90% found just once. V lost 2 bases and J lost 3; bases outside the gene matches: 11. Per the germline V gene, CDR1 is LGHNT and CDR2 is FRNRAP. This CDR3 is built from 17 residues. Sequencing was performed on PBMCs, taken almost 40 days after intestinal transplant. This chain links TRBV12-5 with TRBJ1-1; 8 nucleotides line up with TRBD1. The TCR was taken from a human patient who received an intestinal transplant, so some T cells may come from the graft donor. Here the CDR3 DNA reads TGTGCTAGTGGTTTGACACGGACAGGGATGATGTACACTGAAGCTTTCTTT. Protein product: CASGLTRTGMMYTEAFF.